The sequence of this T cell receptor (beta chain) was determined in a study of cytotoxic CD8 clonotypes in ibrutinib-treated CLL. As to this clone: Its antigen remains unidentified.

Depths of 1 in 200,000 to 1 in 1 million T cells were the sequencing target. The assay was immunoSEQ multiplex PCR, and TCRdb's table has in-frame clones only and misses some. The sample shows about 50,000 clones, about 50% of them seen only once. Regarding the study as a whole: Patients with sustained remission and those progressing were sampled at differing times. Shared public clonotypes were rare, and on treatment they either got smaller or stayed the same. In comparison with age-matched healthy donors, baseline clonality was higher and tracked circulating CD8+ T-cell counts.

Per germline, CDR1 MNHNS and CDR2 SASEGT. The V gene lost 6 bases and the J gene lost 4 bases, with 11 bases spanning the gap. This CDR3 region has 13 residues. The V and J genes are TRBV6-1 and TRBJ2-3; D remains unclear. This receptor was obtained from a human donor with chronic lymphocytic leukemia. Sample: PBMCs, taken after 24 months of ibrutinib treatment. CDR3 sequence: CASSPEFADTQYF. The CDR3 DNA reads TGTGCCAGCAGCCCCGAGTTCGCAGATACGCAGTATTTT.